These 22 T cell receptor beta chains came from one sample sequenced in a study of T cell responses to AZD1222 COVID-19 vaccine. The table came from immunoSEQ multiplex PCR; TCRdb's copy has only in-frame clones and leaves some out. Among about 150,000 clones, around 90% were seen once, and the ten largest hold approximately 3%. The sequences come from peripheral blood, collected 28 days after the second AZD1222 dose. The receptors derive from an adult who received the AZD1222 COVID-19 vaccine.

V is TRBV7-2 and J is TRBJ1-5; D remains ambiguous. The germline V gene encodes CDR1 SGHTA and CDR2 FQGNSA. The V end lost 5 bases, the J end lost 6 bases, and 8 bases lay between the germline ends. CDR3 length: 12 amino acids. The CDR3 region is CASSPSSQPQHF. DNA for the CDR3: TGTGCCAGCAGCCCTAGTAGTCAGCCCCAGCATTTT. The full variable domain, with the rest looked up from reference TRBV7-2 and TRBJ1-5, is GAGVSQSPSNKVTEKGKDVELRCDPISGHTALYWYRQSLGQGLEFLIYFQGNSAPDKSGLPSDRFSAERTGGSVSTLTIQRTQQEDSAVYLCASSPSSQPQHFGDGTRLSIL.

Here the CDR3 reads CASRIGAAEAYEQYF. CDR3 DNA: TGTGCCAGTAGAATCGGGGCAGCCGAAGCCTACGAGCAGTACTTC. The chain links TRBV19 to TRBJ2-7; possibly TRBD1 or TRBD2 for D (5 bases each). V was pared by 6 bases and J by 2 bases, with 17 bases between. The CDR3 is 15 residues long. The germline V gene encodes CDR1 LNHDA and CDR2 SQIVND (reference sequence).

The chain combines TRBV5-6 with TRBJ1-5; a weak D match, TRBD1 (6 bases). Germline CDR1 and CDR2: SGHDT and YYEEEE. The CDR3 contains 14 residues. V was shortened by 0 bases and J by 9 bases, with 13 bases between the two germline ends. CDR3 region: CASSLGGALWPQHF. DNA for the CDR3: TGTGCCAGCAGCTTGGGGGGGGCTTTATGGCCCCAGCATTTT.

This clone was counted once. The chain couples TRBV24-1 to TRBJ2-2, with 10 bases that match TRBD2. Unmatched junction bases numbered 6, after V lost 9 bases and J lost 0 bases. This CDR3 spans 16 amino acids. In germline, CDR1 is KGHDR, CDR2 SFDVKD. CDR3 DNA: TGTGCCACCGCAACTAGCGGGATAGCGAACACCGGGGAGCTGTTTTTT. Translated: CATATSGIANTGELFF.

Concerning this clone: Mismatch with germline at one junction end may stem from a read error. The V call is TRBV15, the J call TRBJ2-1; 8 positions match TRBD2. Germline V gives CDR1 LNHNV, CDR2 YYDKDF (reference sequence). CDR3 length: 14 residues. In nucleotides, the CDR3 is TGTGCCACCAGCAGATCTCCCTGGGAGGAGCGGGAGATCTTC. Protein: CATSRSPWEEREIF.

This chain connects TRBV11-2 to TRBJ1-4; 9 bases match TRBD1. The CDR3 extends over 11 amino acids. V lost 4 bases to trimming and J lost 14 bases; unmatched junction nucleotides: 2. From germline, CDR1 is SGHAT and CDR2 FQNNGV. The CDR3 bases are TGTGCCAGCAGCTCCGGGACAGGGCTGTTTTTT. Translating it yields CASSSGTGLFF.

The chain carries TRBV28 and TRBJ1-5, with 7 bases matching TRBD1. The V and J ends lost 4 bases and 3 bases, in that order; junction bases with no gene match: 6. CDR3 size: 15 residues. From germline, CDR1 is MDHEN and CDR2 SYDVKM. CDR3 amino acids: CASSSTGEYNQPQHF. CDR3 nucleotide sequence: TGTGCCAGCAGTTCTACAGGGGAATACAATCAGCCCCAGCATTTT.

V is TRBV5-4 and J is TRBJ2-3; 13 nucleotides agree with TRBD2. CDR3 size: 16 residues. V lost 4 bases to trimming and J lost 2 bases; unmatched junction nucleotides: 4. Germline assignment: CDR1 SGHNT and CDR2 YYREEE (reference sequence). CDR3 sequence reads: CASSDGTSGVTDTQYF. As DNA, the CDR3 is TGTGCCAGCAGCGACGGGACTAGCGGGGTCACAGATACGCAGTATTTT.

The CDR3 here is CASSIARVGEQYF. CDR3 nucleotide sequence: TGTGCCAGTAGTATCGCAAGGGTGGGCGAGCAGTACTTC. The chain has TRBV19 and TRBJ2-7; D uncertain. This CDR3 contains 13 residues. Trimming shortened V by 3 bases and J by 6 bases, and 12 bases separated the two germline ends. The germline V gene encodes CDR1 LNHDA and CDR2 SQIVND (reference sequence). The variable domain in full, with the rest retrieved from reference TRBV19 and TRBJ2-7, is DGGITQSPKYLFRKEGQNVTLSCEQNLNHDAMYWYRQDPGQGLRLIYYSQIVNDFQKGDIAEGYSVSREKKESFPLTVTSAQKNPTAFYLCASSIARVGEQYFGPGTRLTVT.

The gene calls are TRBV28 and TRBJ1-4, with unresolved D. V lost 6 bases to trimming and J lost 5 bases, with 16 bases between them. Germline loops: CDR1 MDHEN, CDR2 SYDVKM. The CDR3 has 15 amino acids. The CDR3 here is CASSLSGSPNEKLFF. CDR3 DNA sequence: TGTGCCAGCAGCCTGTCCGGGTCTCCCAATGAAAAACTGTTTTTT. Drawing the rest from reference TRBV28 and TRBJ1-4, the complete variable domain is DVKVTQSSRYLVKRTGEKVFLECVQDMDHENMFWYRQDPGLGLRLIYFSYDVKMKEKGDIPEGYSVSREKKERFSLILESASTNQTSMYLCASSLSGSPNEKLFFGSGTQLSVL.

The gene calls are TRBV21-1 and TRBJ1-5; TRBD1 is the table's D call, not checked against the DNA. TRBV21-1 corresponds to a pseudogene. The CDR3 spans 15 residues. The CDR3 protein is CASSKGRQLNQPQHF. In DNA, the CDR3 is TGTGCCAGCAGCAAGGGCCGACAGCTCAATCAGCCCCAGCATTTT.

The chain has TRBV6-5 and TRBJ2-7; D possibly corresponds to TRBD2 (5 bases). V lost 6 bases to trimming and J lost 7 bases, with 10 bases between them. Germline CDR1 is MNHEY and CDR2 is SVGAGI. The CDR3 loop spans 11 amino acids. CDR3 in amino acids: CASRKTSEQYF. CDR3 bases: TGTGCCAGCAGAAAAACTAGTGAGCAGTACTTC.

The genes are TRBV30 and TRBJ1-2; 7 bases are shared with TRBD1. The CDR3 covers 13 residues. The germline CDR1 and CDR2 sequences are GTSNPN and SVGIG (reference sequence). Unmatched junction bases numbered 5, after V lost 4 bases and J lost 3 bases. CDR3 bases: TGTGCCTGGACCCGCGGGACAGACTATGGCTACACCTTC. Encoded protein: CAWTRGTDYGYTF.

The chain carries TRBV10-3 and TRBJ1-6; D is possibly TRBD1 (6 bases). The germline V and J ends were trimmed by 2 bases and 8 bases, with 13 bases remaining between them. This CDR3 has 15 residues. Per germline, CDR1 ENHRY and CDR2 SYGVKD. CDR3: CAISEDNRDYSPLHF. CDR3 nucleotide sequence: TGTGCCATCAGTGAGGACAACAGGGATTATTCACCCCTCCACTTT.

This chain joins TRBV10-1 and TRBJ1-3, with D unclear. From germline, CDR1 is WNHNN and CDR2 SYGVQD (reference sequence). This CDR3 has 13 amino acids. V lost 6 bases, J lost 1 base, and 7 bases lay in between. The CDR3: CASSGKSGNTIYF. For the CDR3, the DNA is TGCGCCAGCAGCGGGAAATCTGGAAACACCATATATTTT.

V gene TRBV18 combines with J gene TRBJ2-3, with 11 bases that match TRBD2. V shed 4 bases, J shed 6 bases, and the junction held 6 bases outside the gene matches. The CDR3 covers 15 residues. In germline, CDR1 is KGHSH, CDR2 LQKENI. The CDR3 spells CASSRSTSGVDTQYF. The DNA for the CDR3 is TGTGCCAGCTCACGCTCGACTAGCGGGGTTGATACGCAGTATTTT.

V usage is TRBV27 and J usage is TRBJ1-1, with D hard to call. This CDR3 has 13 amino acids. The V and J ends lost 0 bases and 4 bases respectively, with 6 bases between them. Per germline, CDR1 MNHEY and CDR2 SMNVEV (reference sequence). CDR3 amino acids: CASSLSIGTEAFF. The CDR3 DNA reads as TGTGCCAGCAGTTTATCGATAGGCACTGAAGCTTTCTTT.

This chain joins TRBV12-3 or TRBV12-4 and TRBJ2-3, with unresolved D. CDR3 length equals 12 residues. The V gene lost 2 bases and the J gene lost 8 bases, with 8 bases spanning the gap. In DNA, the CDR3 is TGTGCCAGCAGTTTATTCGAGCGTACGCAGTATTTT. This encodes CASSLFERTQYF.

This clone occurred a few times. The V and J genes are TRBV10-2 and TRBJ1-1; no firm D call. The ends were cut back, 2 bases at V and 3 bases at J, with 7 bases in the middle. Germline V CDR1 and CDR2: WSHSY, SAAADI. The CDR3 length is 13 residues. The CDR3 loop is CASSEVPDTEAFF. The CDR3 region has the DNA TGCGCCAGCAGTGAGGTCCCTGACACTGAAGCTTTCTTT.

The CDR3 DNA reads TGTGCCAGCAGCTTGGCGGGAGGGCAAGAGACCCAGTACTTC. Protein: CASSLAGGQETQYF. The J gene is TRBJ2-5, the V gene TRBV7-2, with TRBD2 matching over 9 bases. Trimming took 3 bases from V and 2 from J; bases not matched to a gene: 1. This CDR3 is 14 amino acids long. The germline V gene encodes CDR1 SGHTA and CDR2 FQGNSA.

The chain joins TRBV5-1 to TRBJ1-3, with 10 bases lining up with TRBD1. The junction had 4 bases not matched to a gene; V was cut back by 4 bases and J by 0 bases. This CDR3 is built from 16 residues. The V gene's germline CDR1 is SGHRS and CDR2 YFSETQ. The CDR3 region has the DNA TGCGCCAGCAGCCAGGGACAGGGGCGCTCTGGAAACACCATATATTTT. Its protein is CASSQGQGRSGNTIYF.

This clone was observed a few times. The CDR3 region has the DNA TGTGCCAGCAGCGGACAGGAACATCAGCCCCAGCATTTT. Translating it yields CASSGQEHQPQHF. The chain links TRBV6-2 or TRBV6-3 to TRBJ1-5; 7 bases map to TRBD1. Per the germline V gene, CDR1 is MNHEY and CDR2 is SVGEGT. Germline trimming cut 6 bases from V and 5 bases from J; bases unmatched to any gene: 4. This CDR3 is 13 amino acids long.